The source of this T cell receptor beta chain is a study of blood T cell repertoires in COVID-19. Across the whole study: The United States, Italy and Spain provided the acute and convalescent COVID-19 samples.

This CDR3 spans 12 amino acids. CDR1 and CDR2 (germline): PRHDT, FYEKMQ (reference sequence). V lost 3 bases, J lost 7 bases, and 9 bases lay in between. Original handling: Using reference gene primer amplification, nucleated cell counts were estimated. Only in-frame clones appear in the TCRdb table, and some are missing; sequencing was by immunoSEQ multiplex PCR. That table supplies the V and J calls and clone size; D and trimming were determined from the DNA. This table has 160,000 or so clones, about nine tenths appearing once. This clone turned up a few times. This sequence originates from a woman in her fifties or sixties with acute or convalescent COVID-19. The rearrangement joins TRBV13 to TRBJ1-1; the D gene is possibly TRBD1 (5 bases). Sequencing used peripheral blood. The CDR3: CASSFGDSEAFF. The CDR3 coding sequence is TGTGCCAGCAGCTTTGGAGACAGTGAAGCTTTCTTT. The variable domain in full, completed from reference TRBV13 and TRBJ1-1, reads AAGVIQSPRHLIKEKRETATLKCYPIPRHDTVYWYQQGPGQDPQFLISFYEKMQSDKGSIPDRFSAQQFSDYHSELNMSSLELGDSALYFCASSFGDSEAFFGQGTRLTVV.